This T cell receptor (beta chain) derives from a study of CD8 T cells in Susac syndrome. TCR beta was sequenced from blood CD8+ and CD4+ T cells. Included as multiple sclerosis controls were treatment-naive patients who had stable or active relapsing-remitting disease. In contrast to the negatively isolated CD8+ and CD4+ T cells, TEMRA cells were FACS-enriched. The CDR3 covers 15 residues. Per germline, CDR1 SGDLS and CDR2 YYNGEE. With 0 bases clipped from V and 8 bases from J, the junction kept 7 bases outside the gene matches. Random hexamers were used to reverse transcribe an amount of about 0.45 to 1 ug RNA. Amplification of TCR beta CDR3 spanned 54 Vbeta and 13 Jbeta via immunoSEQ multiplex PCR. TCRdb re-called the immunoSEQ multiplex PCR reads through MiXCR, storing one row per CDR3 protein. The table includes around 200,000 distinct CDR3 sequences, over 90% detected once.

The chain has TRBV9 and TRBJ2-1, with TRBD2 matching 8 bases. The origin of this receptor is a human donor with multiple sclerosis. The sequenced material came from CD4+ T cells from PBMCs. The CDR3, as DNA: TGTGCCAGCAGCGTAGCTGCGGGGGGCCGAGATGAGCAGTTCTTC. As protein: CASSVAAGGRDEQFF.